This T cell receptor beta chain appears in the sequencing data of a study of T cell responses to AZD1222 COVID-19 vaccine (dated by TCRdb to the early 2020s). Study-level background: AZD1222 recipients whose second dose came at about 4 weeks and those whose second dose came at about 12 weeks were combined into one group, since spike-specific TCR depth and breadth did not differ between the two schedules. Trial participants were enrolled into age subgroups of 18-55, 56-69 and 70-plus years, which contained approximately 150, 30 and 60 TCR-sequenced participants, respectively. TCR sequencing was performed for roughly 250 trial participants, of whom around 210 were given two doses of AZD1222 and around 25 were given two doses of MenACWY control vaccine.

The meaning of the sample's time point label: baseline before first vaccination. Samples from vaccinated people were obtained from the UK trials COV001 and COV002, which included a single-blind randomized controlled phase 2/3 trial of AZD1222 (ChAdOx1 nCoV-19) in healthy adults. For TCRbeta chain sequencing, PBMC samples from trial participants were taken at day 0 and at day 28 after the second dose. The CDR1 and CDR2 encoded by the germline V gene (reference sequence) are SGHNT and YYREEE. The CDR3 starts with the cysteine, ends with the phenylalanine, and has 14 residues. The retained sequence is limited to the CDR3, 42 bases, with the frame set at the first base. V is reduced by 4 bases and J by 0 bases, leaving a spacing of 8 bases between them. To note about this clone: No antigen is known for it. Per-base qualities were not stored, and no clone one base away is much larger.

Overall study results and their limits: The 56-69-year group was small, and its depth increase did not reach significance, likely because of low power. Because no day 14 peak-response samples were available, repertoires were characterized only after the peak T cell response. Spike-specific TCR breadth and depth rose significantly after two AZD1222 doses compared with day 0 and with MenACWY recipients. Participants were mostly white British, with more females than males. The authors suggested clonal diversity may have been underestimated. Conclusions about previously exposed vaccinees were limited because only a handful of AZD1222 recipients were SARS-CoV-2 seropositive at baseline. Reportedly, almost half of the unique spike-specific TCRs recognized epitopes lying outside the regions that are mutated in the B.1.351 and B.1.1.7 variants. CD4 TCRs associated with the vaccine covered the entire spike protein, and the dominant responses were in regions 160-218 and 743-854.

The CDR3 regions of human TCRbeta chains were subjected to immunosequencing. In the authors' own workflow: TCRs in the repertoires were compared against a reference library of SARS-CoV-2-specific TCRs that had been generated with the MIRA antigen-specificity platform. Breadth was defined as the fraction of unique TCRs that were SARS-CoV-2-associated. Depth was defined as the fraction of total T cells that were SARS-CoV-2-associated. Using the MIRA data, each spike-specific TCR was mapped to the spike region that the TCR reacts to and placed in a CD4 or CD8 class. Log10-transformed breadth and depth values were compared by one-way ANOVA with Sidak's multiple comparisons tests. In its TCRdb copy, this immuneACCESS table keeps in-frame sequences only and misses some clones. Where compared with another copy, unresolved V genes explain less than half of these, and the others have no known cause. V, J and clone size derive from that table, while D and trimming were established from the DNA sequence. The sample data list about 120,000 clones, and more than 85% of these were observed just once. 4% to 5.5% of the sample belongs to the ten largest clones.

This TCR was sampled from an adult in good health. The sample consisted of peripheral blood, taken on day 0 of AZD1222 vaccination. The chain uses TRBV5-4 and TRBJ1-3; a tentative D call is TRBD1 (5 bases match). The bases are TGTGCCAGCAGCCGGACAAACTCTGGAAACACCATATATTTT. It codes for CASSRTNSGNTIYF.